The clone carrying this T cell receptor (beta chain) was observed a few times. This entry comes from a study of blood T cell repertoires in COVID-19. Study-wide context: There were acute and convalescent COVID-19 samples, and they came from the United States, Italy and Spain.

Per the original data handling: The assay estimated nucleated cells by amplifying reference gene primers. Sequenced by immunoSEQ multiplex PCR; TCRdb stores in-frame clones only, minus some. The V and J calls and clone size were taken over from that table, and D and trimming were inferred from the DNA. The sample carries approximately 530,000 clones, 70% to 90% recorded once. The Seattle patients joined while their infection was active and were tracked longitudinally afterward. The V end was cut by 7 bases, the J end by 10 bases, with 17 bases between. CDR1 SNHLY and CDR2 FYNNEI come from the germline V gene. The CDR3 has 14 amino acids.

The sample comprised peripheral blood. The sequence was collected from a woman aged 45 to 65 with COVID-19, enrolled during active disease. The J gene is TRBJ1-6, the V gene TRBV2, with D perhaps matching TRBD1 (5 bases). CDR3 amino acids: CASIREGRRSPLHF. The DNA for the CDR3 is TGTGCCAGCATCCGGGAGGGGCGTAGATCACCCCTCCACTTT.